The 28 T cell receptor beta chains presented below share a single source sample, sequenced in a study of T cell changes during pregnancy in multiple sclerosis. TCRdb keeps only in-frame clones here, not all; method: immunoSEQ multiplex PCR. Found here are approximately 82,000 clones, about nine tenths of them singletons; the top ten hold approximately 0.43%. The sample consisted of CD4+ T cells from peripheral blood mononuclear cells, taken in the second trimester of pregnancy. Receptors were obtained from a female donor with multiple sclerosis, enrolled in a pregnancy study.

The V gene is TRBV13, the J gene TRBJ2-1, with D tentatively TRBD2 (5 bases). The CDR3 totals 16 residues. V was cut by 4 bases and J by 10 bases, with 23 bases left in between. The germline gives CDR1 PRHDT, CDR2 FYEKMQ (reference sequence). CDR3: CASSWRTKTLSREQFF. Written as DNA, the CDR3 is TGTGCCAGCAGCTGGAGGACGAAAACCCTATCCAGGGAGCAGTTCTTC.

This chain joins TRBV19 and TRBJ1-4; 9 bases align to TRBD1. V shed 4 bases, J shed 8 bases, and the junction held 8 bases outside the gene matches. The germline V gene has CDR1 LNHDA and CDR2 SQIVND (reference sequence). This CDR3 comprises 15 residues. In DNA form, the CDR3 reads TGTGCCAGTAGTAGTTTGACAGGGGGGGCCGAAAAACTGTTTTTT. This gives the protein CASSSLTGGAEKLFF.

CDR3 nucleotides: TGTGCCAGCAGTTGGACAGGGAACACTGAAGCTTTCTTT. As protein: CASSWTGNTEAFF. This chain links TRBV6-5 with TRBJ1-1; 7 bases align to TRBD1. The germline CDR1 and CDR2 sequences are MNHEY and SVGAGI. This CDR3 comprises 13 residues. J was trimmed by 1 base and V by 4 bases; bases with no gene match: 0.

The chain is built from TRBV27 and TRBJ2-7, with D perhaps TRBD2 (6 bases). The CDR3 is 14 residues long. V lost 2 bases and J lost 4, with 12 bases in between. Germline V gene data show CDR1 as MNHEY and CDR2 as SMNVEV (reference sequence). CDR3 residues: CASSLGGIRYEQYF. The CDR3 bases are TGTGCCAGCAGTTTAGGGGGGATTCGGTACGAGCAGTACTTC.

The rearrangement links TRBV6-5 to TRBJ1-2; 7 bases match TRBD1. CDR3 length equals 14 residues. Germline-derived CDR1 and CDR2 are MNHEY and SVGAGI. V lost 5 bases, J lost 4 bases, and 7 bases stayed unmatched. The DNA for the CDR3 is TGTGCCAGCAGTCACGACGGACAGGCCTATGGCTACACCTTC. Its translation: CASSHDGQAYGYTF.

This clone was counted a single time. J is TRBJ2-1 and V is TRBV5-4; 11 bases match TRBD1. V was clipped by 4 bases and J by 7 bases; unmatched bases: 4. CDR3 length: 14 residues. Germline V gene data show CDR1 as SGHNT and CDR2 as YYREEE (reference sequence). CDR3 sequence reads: CASSSGTGGNEQFF. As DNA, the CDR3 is TGTGCCAGCAGCAGCGGGACAGGGGGGAATGAGCAGTTCTTC.

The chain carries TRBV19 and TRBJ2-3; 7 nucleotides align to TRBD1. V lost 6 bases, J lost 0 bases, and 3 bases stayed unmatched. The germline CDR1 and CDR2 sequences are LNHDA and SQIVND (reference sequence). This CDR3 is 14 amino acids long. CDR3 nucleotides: TGTGCCAGTAGCTGGACAGGAAGCACAGATACGCAGTATTTT. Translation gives CASSWTGSTDTQYF. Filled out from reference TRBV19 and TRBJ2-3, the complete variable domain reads DGGITQSPKYLFRKEGQNVTLSCEQNLNHDAMYWYRQDPGQGLRLIYYSQIVNDFQKGDIAEGYSVSREKKESFPLTVTSAQKNPTAFYLCASSWTGSTDTQYFGPGTRLTVL.

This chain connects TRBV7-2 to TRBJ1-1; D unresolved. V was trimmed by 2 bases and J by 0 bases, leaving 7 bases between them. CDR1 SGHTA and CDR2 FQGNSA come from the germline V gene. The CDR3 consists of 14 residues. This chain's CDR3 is CASSLQELNTEAFF. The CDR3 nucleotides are TGTGCCAGCAGCTTACAGGAACTGAACACTGAAGCTTTCTTT.

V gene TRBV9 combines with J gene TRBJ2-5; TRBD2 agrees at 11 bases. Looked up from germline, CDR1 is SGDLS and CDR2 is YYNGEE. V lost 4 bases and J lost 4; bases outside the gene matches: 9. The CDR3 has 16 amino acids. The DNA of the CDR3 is TGTGCCAGCAGCCCCCGGGGTAGCGGGGGGGCAGAGACCCAGTACTTC. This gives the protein CASSPRGSGGAETQYF.

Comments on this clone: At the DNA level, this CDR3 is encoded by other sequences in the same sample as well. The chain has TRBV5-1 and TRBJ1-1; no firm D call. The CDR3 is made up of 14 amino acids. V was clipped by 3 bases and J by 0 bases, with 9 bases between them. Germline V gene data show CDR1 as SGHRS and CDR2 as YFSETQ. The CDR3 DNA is TGCGCCAGCAGCTACGGAGAAATGAACACTGAAGCTTTCTTT. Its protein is CASSYGEMNTEAFF.

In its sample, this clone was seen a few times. The CDR3 DNA reads as TGTGCCAGCAGCCAAGATACGGAGTACGAGCAGTACTTC. Protein: CASSQDTEYEQYF. The chain is built from TRBV14 and TRBJ2-7; D remains ambiguous. The CDR3 has 13 residues. With 0 bases removed from V and 4 bases from J, the gap between germline ends came to 7 bases. CDR1 is SGHDN, CDR2 FVKESK, per germline.

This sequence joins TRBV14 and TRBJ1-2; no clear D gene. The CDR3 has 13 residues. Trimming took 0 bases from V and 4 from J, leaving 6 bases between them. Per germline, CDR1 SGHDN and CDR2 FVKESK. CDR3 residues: CASSQDERYGYTF. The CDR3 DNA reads TGTGCCAGCAGCCAAGATGAGCGCTATGGCTACACCTTC.

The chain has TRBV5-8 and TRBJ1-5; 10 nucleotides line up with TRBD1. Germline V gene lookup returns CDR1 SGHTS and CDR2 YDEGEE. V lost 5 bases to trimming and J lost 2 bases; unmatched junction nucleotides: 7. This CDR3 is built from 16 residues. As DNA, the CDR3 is TGTGCCAGCAGGGACCGGGACAGGGGTGGCAATCAGCCCCAGCATTTT. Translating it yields CASRDRDRGGNQPQHF.

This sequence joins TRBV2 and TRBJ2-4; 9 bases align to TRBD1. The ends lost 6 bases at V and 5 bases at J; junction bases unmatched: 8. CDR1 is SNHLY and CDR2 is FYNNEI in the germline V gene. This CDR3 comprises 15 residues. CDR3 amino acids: CASRVYRGPQNIQYF. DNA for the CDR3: TGTGCCAGCAGAGTGTACAGGGGGCCCCAAAACATTCAGTACTTC.

CDR3 sequence reads: CASSSLRGPQETQYF. The CDR3 DNA sequence: TGTGCCAGCAGCTCCCTGAGGGGGCCCCAAGAGACCCAGTACTTC. The V and J genes are TRBV11-3 and TRBJ2-5, with 7 bases fitting TRBD1. V dropped 4 bases and J dropped 1; count of bases not matched to a gene: 6. This CDR3 comprises 15 residues. CDR1 and CDR2 from the germline V gene are SGHNT and YENEEA.

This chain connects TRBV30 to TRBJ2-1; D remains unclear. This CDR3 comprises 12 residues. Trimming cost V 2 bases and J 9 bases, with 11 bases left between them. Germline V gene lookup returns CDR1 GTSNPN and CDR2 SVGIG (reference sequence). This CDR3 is CAWSHKVGEQFF. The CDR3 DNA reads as TGTGCCTGGAGTCATAAAGTCGGTGAGCAGTTCTTC. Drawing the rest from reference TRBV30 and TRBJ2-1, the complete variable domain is SQTIHQWPATLVQPVGSPLSLECTVEGTSNPNLYWYRQAAGRGLQLLFYSVGIGQISSEVPQNLSASRPQDRQFILSSKKLLLSDSGFYLCAWSHKVGEQFFGPGTRLTVL.

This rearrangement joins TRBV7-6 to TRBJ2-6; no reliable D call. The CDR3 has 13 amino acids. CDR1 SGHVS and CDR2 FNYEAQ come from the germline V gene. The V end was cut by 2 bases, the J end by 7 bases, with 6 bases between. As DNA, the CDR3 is TGTGCCAGCAGCTTATCTTCCGCCAACGTCCTGACTTTC. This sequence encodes CASSLSSANVLTF.

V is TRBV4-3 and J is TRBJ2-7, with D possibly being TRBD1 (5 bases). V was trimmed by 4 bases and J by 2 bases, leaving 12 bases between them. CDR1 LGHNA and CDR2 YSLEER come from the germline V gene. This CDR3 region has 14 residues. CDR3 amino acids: CASSPGQGAYEQYF. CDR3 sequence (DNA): TGCGCCAGCAGCCCCGGTCAGGGTGCCTACGAGCAGTACTTC.

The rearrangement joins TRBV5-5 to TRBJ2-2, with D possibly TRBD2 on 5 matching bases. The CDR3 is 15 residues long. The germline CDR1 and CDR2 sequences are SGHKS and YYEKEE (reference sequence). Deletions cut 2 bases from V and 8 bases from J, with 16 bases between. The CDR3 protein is CASSFLAEDRGELFF. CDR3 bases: TGTGCCAGCAGCTTTCTAGCCGAAGATAGAGGGGAGCTGTTTTTT.

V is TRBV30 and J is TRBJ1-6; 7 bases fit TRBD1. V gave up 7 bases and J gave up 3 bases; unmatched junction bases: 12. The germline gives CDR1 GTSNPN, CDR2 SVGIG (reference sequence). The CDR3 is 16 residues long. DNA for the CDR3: TGTGCCTCTACTTCCGGGACAGCGAGCTATAATTCACCCCTCCACTTT. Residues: CASTSGTASYNSPLHF.

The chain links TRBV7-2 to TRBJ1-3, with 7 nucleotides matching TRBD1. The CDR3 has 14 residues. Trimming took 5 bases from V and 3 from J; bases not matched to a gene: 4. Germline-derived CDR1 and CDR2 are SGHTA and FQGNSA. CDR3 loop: CASSPRTGGNTIYF. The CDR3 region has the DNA TGTGCCAGCAGCCCTCGGACAGGTGGAAACACCATATATTTT. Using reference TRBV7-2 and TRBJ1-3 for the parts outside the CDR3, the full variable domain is GAGVSQSPSNKVTEKGKDVELRCDPISGHTALYWYRQSLGQGLEFLIYFQGNSAPDKSGLPSDRFSAERTGGSVSTLTIQRTQQEDSAVYLCASSPRTGGNTIYFGEGSWLTVV.

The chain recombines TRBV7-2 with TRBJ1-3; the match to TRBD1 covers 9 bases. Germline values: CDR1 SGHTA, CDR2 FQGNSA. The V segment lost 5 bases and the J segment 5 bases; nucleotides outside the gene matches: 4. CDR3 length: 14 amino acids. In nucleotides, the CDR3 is TGTGCCAGCAGCACCGGACAGGGGAGAAACACCATATATTTT. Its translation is CASSTGQGRNTIYF.

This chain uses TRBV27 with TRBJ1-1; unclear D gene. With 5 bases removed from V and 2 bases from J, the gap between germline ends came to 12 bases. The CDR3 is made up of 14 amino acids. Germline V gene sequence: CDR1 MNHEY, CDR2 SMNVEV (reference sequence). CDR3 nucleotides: TGTGCCAGCAGTCGAGAGGGAGCCAACACTGAAGCTTTCTTT. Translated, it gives CASSREGANTEAFF.

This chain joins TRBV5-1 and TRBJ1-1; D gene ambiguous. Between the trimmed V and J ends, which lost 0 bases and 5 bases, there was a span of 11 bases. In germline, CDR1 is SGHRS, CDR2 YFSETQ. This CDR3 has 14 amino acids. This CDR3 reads CASSLGPTRTEAFF. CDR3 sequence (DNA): TGCGCCAGCAGCTTGGGCCCGACACGAACTGAAGCTTTCTTT.

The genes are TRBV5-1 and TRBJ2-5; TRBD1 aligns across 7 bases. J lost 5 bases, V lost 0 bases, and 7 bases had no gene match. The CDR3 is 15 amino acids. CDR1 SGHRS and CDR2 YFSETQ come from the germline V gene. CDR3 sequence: CASSLASQGFETQYF. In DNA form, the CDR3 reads TGCGCCAGCAGCTTGGCTTCACAGGGGTTTGAGACCCAGTACTTC.

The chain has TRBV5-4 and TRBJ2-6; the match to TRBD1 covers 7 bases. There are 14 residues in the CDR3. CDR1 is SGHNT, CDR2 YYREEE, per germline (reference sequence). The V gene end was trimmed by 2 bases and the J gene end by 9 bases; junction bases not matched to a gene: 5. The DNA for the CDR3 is TGTGCCAGCAGCTTCAAAGACAGGGTCAACGTCCTGACTTTC. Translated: CASSFKDRVNVLTF.

CDR3 nucleotide sequence: TGTGCCACCAGCAGAGGAGGGGACAGGGGGCGGGATGAAGCTTTCTTT. Encoded protein: CATSRGGDRGRDEAFF. The rearrangement uses TRBV15 and TRBJ1-1; 12 bases agree with TRBD1. The CDR3 has 16 residues. Germline V gives CDR1 LNHNV, CDR2 YYDKDF (reference sequence). After removal of 1 base from V and 7 bases from J, the junction contained 7 bases not matched to a gene. The complete variable domain, with remaining parts taken from reference TRBV15 and TRBJ1-1, reads DAMVIQNPRYQVTQFGKPVTLSCSQTLNHNVMYWYQQKSSQAPKLLFHYYDKDFNNEADTPDNFQSRRPNTSFCFLDIRSPGLGDTAMYLCATSRGGDRGRDEAFFGQGTRLTVV.

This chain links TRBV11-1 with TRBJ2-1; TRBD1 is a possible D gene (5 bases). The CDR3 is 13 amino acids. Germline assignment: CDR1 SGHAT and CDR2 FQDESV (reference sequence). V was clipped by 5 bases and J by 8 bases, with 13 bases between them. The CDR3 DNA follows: TGTGCCAGCAGCAAGGACATGTTATATGAGCAGTTCTTC. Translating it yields CASSKDMLYEQFF.